Presented here are 23 T cell receptor beta chains from one specimen sequenced in a study of blood T cell repertoires in COVID-19. Only in-frame clones appear in the TCRdb table, and some are missing; sequencing was by immunoSEQ multiplex PCR. The table has around 95,000 clones, 85% to 90% seen once. Sequencing was performed on peripheral blood. These receptors were taken from a human donor in a cohort sampled during active COVID-19.

This sequence joins TRBV5-1 and TRBJ1-2, with 9 positions matching TRBD1. The germline V gene encodes CDR1 SGHRS and CDR2 YFSETQ. The CDR3 extends over 15 amino acids. V shed 4 bases and J 6 bases; nucleotides not matched to a gene: 10. CDR3 in amino acids: CASSTLRDRVDGYTF. In DNA, the CDR3 is TGCGCCAGCAGCACTCTCCGGGACAGGGTTGATGGCTACACCTTC.

The V and J genes are TRBV6-6 and TRBJ1-2; TRBD1 aligns across 8 bases. Germline V CDR1 and CDR2: MNHNY, SVGAGI (reference sequence). The CDR3 is made up of 14 amino acids. V lost 6 bases, J lost 7 bases, and 10 bases stayed unmatched. CDR3 nucleotides: TGTGCCAGCAGGTCCACAGGGGGGCCTACTGGCTACACCTTC. This codes for CASRSTGGPTGYTF.

This rearrangement joins TRBV9 to TRBJ2-5; TRBD1 might be the D (6 bases). The CDR3 spans 15 residues. Trimming took off 0 bases at V and 5 bases at J, with 14 bases between the two ends. Germline V CDR1 and CDR2: SGDLS, YYNGEE. CDR3 coding DNA: TGTGCCAGCAGCGTAGGATGGGGGCGAGGGGAGACCCAGTACTTC. Protein sequence: CASSVGWGRGETQYF.

The chain's CDR3 is CASSLEGPYEQYF. As DNA, the CDR3 is TGTGCCAGCAGCCTCGAGGGCCCCTACGAGCAGTACTTC. The chain links TRBV7-2 to TRBJ2-7; tentatively, D is TRBD2 (5 bases). The CDR3 has 13 amino acids. Germline values: CDR1 SGHTA, CDR2 FQGNSA. Trimming removed 5 bases from V and 2 bases from J, with 10 bases in between.

This sequence joins TRBV27 and TRBJ2-5, with D tentatively TRBD1 (6 bases). Per the germline V gene, CDR1 is MNHEY and CDR2 is SMNVEV (reference sequence). Trimming stripped 3 bases from V and 2 bases from J, with 13 bases between. This CDR3 has 15 amino acids. The CDR3 spells CASSFQGLGQETQYF. The DNA for the CDR3 is TGTGCCAGCAGTTTCCAGGGGTTGGGGCAAGAGACCCAGTACTTC.

V and J are TRBV11-2 and TRBJ1-6, with D unresolved. The germline V and J ends were trimmed by 1 base and 12 bases, with 10 bases remaining between them. Germline values: CDR1 SGHAT, CDR2 FQNNGV. There are 13 residues in the CDR3. In DNA form, the CDR3 reads TGTGCCAGCAGCTTAGGAGGCAAACTACCCCTCCACTTT. The encoded protein is CASSLGGKLPLHF.

This chain connects TRBV14 to TRBJ2-1, with 10 nucleotides matching TRBD2. Trimming took 6 bases from V and 1 from J; bases not matched to a gene: 3. CDR3 length: 15 amino acids. The germline V gene encodes CDR1 SGHDN and CDR2 FVKESK. The CDR3 coding sequence is TGTGCCAGCAGGCAGCGGGAGGGGTCCTACAATGAGCAGTTCTTC. It is translated as CASRQREGSYNEQFF.

The V and J genes are TRBV6-6 and TRBJ1-6; TRBD1 matches at 8 bases. The CDR3 extends over 19 amino acids. V dropped 6 bases and J dropped 0; count of bases not matched to a gene: 13. From germline, CDR1 is MNHNY and CDR2 SVGAGI (reference sequence). CDR3 sequence: CASSLRRQGSSSYNSPLHF. The DNA of the CDR3 is TGTGCCAGCAGCTTGAGGAGACAGGGGAGTTCCTCCTATAATTCACCCCTCCACTTT.

This clone was seen only once. The chain combines TRBV24-1 with TRBJ2-1, with D tentatively TRBD2 (6 bases). Germline V lookup: CDR1 KGHDR, CDR2 SFDVKD. CDR3 size: 13 residues. Trimming left V 2 bases short and J 12 bases short, with 13 bases between. Here the CDR3 reads CATSDSTSFPQFF. CDR3 in DNA: TGTGCCACCAGTGATTCGACTAGTTTCCCGCAGTTCTTC.

This clone has more than one count but fewer than ten. J is TRBJ1-5 and V is TRBV7-2; tentatively, D is TRBD1 (5 bases). V was clipped by 4 bases and J by 2 bases, with 12 bases between them. The CDR3 loop spans 15 amino acids. The germline V gene has CDR1 SGHTA and CDR2 FQGNSA. The CDR3 is CASSWIEGGNQPQHF. For the CDR3, the DNA is TGTGCCAGCAGCTGGATTGAAGGGGGCAATCAGCCCCAGCATTTT.

The gene calls are TRBV6-1 and TRBJ2-7; 7 nucleotides agree with TRBD1. The CDR3 has 15 residues. Looked up from germline, CDR1 is MNHNS and CDR2 is SASEGT. V gave up 1 base and J gave up 4 bases; unmatched junction bases: 7. CDR3 amino acids: CASSEGYRGSYEQYF. As DNA, the CDR3 is TGTGCCAGCAGTGAAGGGTACAGGGGATCTTACGAGCAGTACTTC.

The chain couples TRBV4-2 to TRBJ2-2; 10 positions match TRBD1. Germline V lookup: CDR1 LGHNA, CDR2 YNFKEQ. This CDR3 is 16 amino acids long. V lost 3 bases to trimming and J lost 5 bases; unmatched junction nucleotides: 6. The CDR3 reads CASSQPDRGQTGELFF. CDR3 sequence (DNA): TGTGCCAGCAGCCAGCCCGACAGGGGGCAAACCGGGGAGCTGTTTTTT.

The chain couples TRBV6-5 to TRBJ1-1; tentatively, D is TRBD1 (6 bases). This CDR3 has 13 residues. Trimming stripped 6 bases from V and 4 bases from J, with 12 bases between. Germline CDR1 reads MNHEY; CDR2 reads SVGAGI. CDR3 sequence: CASRQGGSTEAFF. The CDR3 DNA is TGTGCCAGCAGACAGGGAGGGAGCACTGAAGCTTTCTTT.

The chain employs TRBV19 and TRBJ2-7, with 11 bases identical to TRBD2. Germline loops: CDR1 LNHDA, CDR2 SQIVND (reference sequence). This CDR3 comprises 15 residues. The junction had 0 bases not matched to a gene; V was cut back by 1 base and J by 1 base. CDR3 sequence (DNA): TGTGCCAGTAGTATAGTAGCGGGAGGGTCCTACGAGCAGTACTTC. It specifies CASSIVAGGSYEQYF.

The CDR3, as DNA: TGTGCCAGCAGCTTATCTATTCCTAGCACAGATACGCAGTATTTT. It yields the protein CASSLSIPSTDTQYF. This chain links TRBV11-2 with TRBJ2-3; D ambiguous. The V gene's germline CDR1 is SGHAT and CDR2 FQNNGV. The CDR3 totals 15 residues. V was cut by 2 bases and J by 0 bases, with 9 bases left in between. The variable domain in full, completed from reference TRBV11-2 and TRBJ2-3, reads EAGVAQSPRYKIIEKRQSVAFWCNPISGHATLYWYQQILGQGPKLLIQFQNNGVVDDSQLPKDRFSAERLKGVDSTLKIQPAKLEDSAVYLCASSLSIPSTDTQYFGPGTRLTVL.

The V and J genes are TRBV4-1 and TRBJ2-4, with 8 bases matching TRBD1. Germline-derived CDR1 and CDR2 are MGHRA and YSYEKL. This CDR3 comprises 14 residues. Losses at the gene ends were 1 base for V and 4 bases for J; bases not matched to a gene: 0. The CDR3 reads CASSQGTGKNIQYF. CDR3 DNA sequence: TGCGCCAGCAGCCAAGGGACAGGGAAAAACATTCAGTACTTC.

This rearrangement joins TRBV7-3 to TRBJ2-5, with 8 bases lining up with TRBD1. CDR3 length equals 15 residues. The ends lost 3 bases at V and 5 bases at J; junction bases unmatched: 8. Germline assignment: CDR1 SGHTA and CDR2 FQGTGA. CDR3 in amino acids: CASSLGQVGVETQYF. Here the CDR3 DNA reads TGTGCCAGCAGCTTGGGACAGGTGGGGGTCGAGACCCAGTACTTC.

The chain has TRBV4-2 and TRBJ1-4; maybe TRBD1 (6 bases). Per germline, CDR1 LGHNA and CDR2 YNFKEQ. CDR3 length: 16 residues. Trimming stripped 4 bases from V and 8 bases from J, with 20 bases between. CDR3 in DNA: TGTGCCAGCAGCCCTTTCCTACAGGGAATCGACGAAAAACTGTTTTTT. Translated, it gives CASSPFLQGIDEKLFF.

This chain joins TRBV2 and TRBJ2-7, with 9 bases that match TRBD1. The germline gives CDR1 SNHLY, CDR2 FYNNEI. There are 14 residues in the CDR3. Trimming at V came to 3 bases and at J to 6 bases, leaving 6 bases not matched to a gene. The CDR3 loop reads CASSEWGQGGEQYF. The CDR3 nucleotides read TGTGCCAGCAGTGAGTGGGGACAGGGAGGCGAGCAGTACTTC.

This chain uses TRBV4-2 with TRBJ2-3; 10 positions match TRBD2. V shed 3 bases, J shed 6 bases, and the junction held 12 bases outside the gene matches. The germline gives CDR1 LGHNA, CDR2 YNFKEQ. The CDR3 is made up of 17 amino acids. The CDR3 here is CASSQETSGPSEDTQYF. The CDR3 DNA reads TGTGCCAGCAGCCAGGAGACTAGCGGGCCCTCGGAGGATACGCAGTATTTT.

The V gene is TRBV18, the J gene TRBJ2-3; possible D gene TRBD2, 6 bases. CDR3 size: 12 residues. Trimming removed 4 bases at V and 5 bases at J, with 7 bases between. Germline CDR1 reads KGHSH; CDR2 reads LQKENI. The CDR3 region has the DNA TGTGCCAGCTCACTCGGGGGAGATACGCAGTATTTT. Translation gives CASSLGGDTQYF.

V is TRBV7-2 and J is TRBJ2-1, with D tentatively TRBD1 (5 bases). The V gene's germline CDR1 is SGHTA and CDR2 FQGNSA. The V and J ends lost 5 bases and 2 bases respectively, with 16 bases between them. The CDR3 sequence is 16 residues long. CDR3 residues: CASSEEQGRTYNEQFF. The CDR3 DNA reads TGTGCCAGCAGCGAAGAGCAGGGCCGTACCTACAATGAGCAGTTCTTC.

This clone was seen just once. The chain couples TRBV5-6 to TRBJ2-1; D perhaps matches TRBD1 (5 bases). The CDR3 extends over 13 amino acids. Trimming took off 5 bases at V and 8 bases at J, with 14 bases between the two ends. The germline CDR1 and CDR2 sequences are SGHDT and YYEEEE. CDR3 region: CASRTQGNYEQFF. The CDR3 DNA follows: TGTGCCAGCAGAACGCAGGGAAATTATGAGCAGTTCTTC. The whole variable domain, filled in from reference TRBV5-6 and TRBJ2-1, reads DAGVTQSPTHLIKTRGQQVTLRCSPKSGHDTVSWYQQALGQGPQFIFQYYEEEERQRGNFPDRFSGHQFPNYSSELNVNALLLGDSALYLCASRTQGNYEQFFGPGTRLTVL.